The next 18 T cell receptor beta chains were all read from a single sample in a study of T cell changes during pregnancy in multiple sclerosis. Profiled with immunoSEQ multiplex PCR; TCRdb holds only in-frame clones, not every one. The sample shows roughly 40,000 clones, roughly nine tenths of them seen only once. Sequencing was performed on CD8+ T cells from peripheral blood mononuclear cells, taken before pregnancy. These receptors came from a female donor with multiple sclerosis, enrolled in a pregnancy study.

The V gene is TRBV5-4, the J gene TRBJ2-7; 8 bases match TRBD1. Trimming removed 0 bases from V and 4 bases from J; junction bases left unmatched: 3. The germline V gene encodes CDR1 SGHNT and CDR2 YYREEE (reference sequence). The CDR3 length is 14 residues. The CDR3 protein is CASSLDRGSYEQYF. The DNA for the CDR3 is TGTGCCAGCAGCTTGGACAGGGGGAGTTACGAGCAGTACTTC.

The V gene is TRBV7-9, the J gene TRBJ2-1, with 8 bases aligning to TRBD2. This CDR3 has 15 amino acids. CDR1 is SEHNR, CDR2 FQNEAQ, per germline (reference sequence). The junction had 5 bases not matched to a gene; V was cut back by 3 bases and J by 4 bases. CDR3 loop: CASSLNSGEYNEQFF. CDR3 in DNA: TGTGCCAGCAGCTTGAATAGCGGGGAATACAATGAGCAGTTCTTC.

This clone was seen a handful of times. The V call is TRBV7-6, the J call TRBJ1-3; a possible D gene is TRBD1 (6 bases). The length of the CDR3 is 13 residues. The germline CDR1 and CDR2 sequences are SGHVS and FNYEAQ. The V gene lost 5 bases and the J gene lost 4 bases, with 9 bases spanning the gap. CDR3 DNA sequence: TGTGCCAGCAGCGCCGACAGGGGAAACACCATATATTTT. Amino acids: CASSADRGNTIYF.

V is TRBV15 and J is TRBJ2-7; D gene uncertain. The germline V gene has CDR1 LNHNV and CDR2 YYDKDF (reference sequence). CDR3 size: 15 residues. The V end was cut by 0 bases, the J end by 0 bases, with 9 bases between. Here the CDR3 reads CATSRDSRSSYEQYF. Here the CDR3 DNA reads TGTGCCACCAGCAGAGATTCTAGGAGCTCCTACGAGCAGTACTTC.

This clone was found once. The chain employs TRBV19 and TRBJ1-5, with D perhaps matching TRBD1 (5 bases). The CDR3 covers 15 residues. Germline V lookup: CDR1 LNHDA, CDR2 SQIVND (reference sequence). V lost 5 bases, J lost 1 base, and 12 bases lay in between. The CDR3, as DNA: TGTGCCAGTAGTCCAACAGGTGGAAGCAATCAGCCCCAGCATTTT. This gives the protein CASSPTGGSNQPQHF.

The chain couples TRBV7-9 to TRBJ1-3; D call uncertain. V lost 5 bases and J 10 bases, leaving 24 bases between the germline ends. The CDR3 consists of 16 residues. In germline, CDR1 is SEHNR, CDR2 FQNEAQ (reference sequence). The CDR3 loop reads CASSGGRPMGALTIYF. CDR3 sequence (DNA): TGTGCCAGCAGCGGCGGTCGCCCGATGGGAGCCCTGACCATATATTTT.

J is TRBJ1-1 and V is TRBV5-5, with TRBD1 matching over 7 bases. J was trimmed by 5 bases and V by 4 bases; bases with no gene match: 8. The CDR3 loop spans 14 amino acids. Germline V gives CDR1 SGHKS, CDR2 YYEKEE (reference sequence). The CDR3 loop is CASSPGTDVTEAFF. The CDR3 nucleotides are TGTGCCAGCAGCCCCGGGACAGATGTGACTGAAGCTTTCTTT.

J is TRBJ1-2 and V is TRBV27; 10 bases are a match to TRBD1. Germline-derived CDR1 and CDR2 are MNHEY and SMNVEV (reference sequence). CDR3 length equals 15 residues. V was clipped by 5 bases and J by 3 bases; unmatched bases: 6. The CDR3 loop reads CASSPPGQGYYGYTF. DNA of the CDR3: TGTGCCAGCAGTCCCCCGGGACAGGGGTACTATGGCTACACCTTC.

This rearrangement joins TRBV28 to TRBJ2-3, with TRBD2 matching over 9 bases. Germline V gene lookup returns CDR1 MDHEN and CDR2 SYDVKM. The CDR3 spans 18 residues. J was trimmed by 3 bases and V by 2 bases; bases with no gene match: 12. The CDR3 here is CASSLSPRSGRMTDTQYF. For the CDR3, the DNA is TGTGCCAGCAGTTTAAGCCCCCGTAGCGGGAGAATGACAGATACGCAGTATTTT.

This chain joins TRBV19 and TRBJ1-1, with 8 positions matching TRBD1. CDR3 length: 14 residues. V was clipped by 4 bases and J by 3 bases; unmatched bases: 4. CDR1 is LNHDA and CDR2 is SQIVND in the germline V gene (reference sequence). The CDR3 is CASSTGQGYTEAFF. The CDR3, as DNA: TGTGCCAGTAGTACCGGACAGGGATACACTGAAGCTTTCTTT.

This rearrangement joins TRBV25-1 to TRBJ2-2; D may be TRBD2 (6 bases). Germline V gene sequence: CDR1 MGHDK, CDR2 SYGVNS. Deletions cut 10 bases from V and 4 bases from J, with 19 bases between. The CDR3 contains 15 residues. CDR3 sequence (DNA): TGTGCCACCGAGCACGGGGGTGGAGGCACCGGGGAGCTGTTTTTT. Translation: CATEHGGGGTGELFF.

In DNA form, the CDR3 reads TGTGCCAGCAGCATAGCGGGAGATTACAATGAGCAGTTCTTC. Its translation: CASSIAGDYNEQFF. The genes are TRBV27 and TRBJ2-1; 9 nucleotides agree with TRBD2. Looked up from germline, CDR1 is MNHEY and CDR2 is SMNVEV (reference sequence). The CDR3 has 14 residues. V lost 6 bases, J lost 4 bases, and 4 bases stayed unmatched.

The chain employs TRBV1 and TRBJ1-1; the table's D call of TRBD1 was not tested on the DNA. TRBV1 is classified as a pseudogene. The CDR3 totals 16 residues. CDR3: CTSSQDRGTGNTEAFF. CDR3 sequence (DNA): TGCACCAGCAGCCAAGATCGGGGGACAGGGAACACTGAAGCTTTCTTT.

Of note for this clone: This sample includes further DNA sequences coding for the same CDR3. This rearrangement joins TRBV6-1 to TRBJ2-7; 7 bases align to TRBD1. The CDR3 is 12 amino acids. Unmatched junction bases numbered 0, after V lost 2 bases and J lost 5 bases. CDR1 MNHNS and CDR2 SASEGT come from the germline V gene. This CDR3 is CASSETGDEQYF. CDR3 nucleotide sequence: TGTGCCAGCAGTGAAACAGGGGACGAGCAGTACTTC.

The chain has TRBV25-1 and TRBJ2-5, with 14 bases matching TRBD2. CDR1 and CDR2 from the germline V gene are MGHDK and SYGVNS. The CDR3 spans 18 residues. The ends lost 2 bases at V and 5 bases at J; junction bases unmatched: 10. The CDR3 DNA sequence: TGTGCCAGCAGTGAAGAAGGGACTAGCGGGAGTTTCCCGGAGACCCAGTACTTC. It specifies CASSEEGTSGSFPETQYF.

The chain couples TRBV21-1 to TRBJ2-7; no DNA check was done on the table's D call, TRBD1. TRBV21-1 represents a pseudogene. This CDR3 region has 13 residues. In DNA, the CDR3 is TGTGCCAGCAGTGGGACACGGCAGCGCGAGCAGTACTTC. Protein: CASSGTRQREQYF.

The chain employs TRBV7-9 and TRBJ2-4, with 9 bases aligning to TRBD1. The CDR3 totals 16 residues. The germline gives CDR1 SEHNR, CDR2 FQNEAQ (reference sequence). J lost 2 bases, V lost 5 bases, and 7 bases had no gene match. The CDR3 region has the DNA TGTGCCAGCAGCCCCGGGACAGGGTTGTCCAAAAACATTCAGTACTTC. Its translation is CASSPGTGLSKNIQYF.

The rearrangement uses TRBV6-4 and TRBJ2-2; 9 positions match TRBD2. CDR1 and CDR2 from the germline V gene are MRHNA and SNTAGT. The CDR3 runs to 14 residues. V was clipped by 4 bases and J by 6 bases; unmatched bases: 3. The CDR3 sequence: CASSVAGESGELFF. In DNA form, the CDR3 reads TGTGCCAGCAGTGTAGCGGGAGAATCCGGGGAGCTGTTTTTT.